A single sample is the source of the 10 T cell receptor beta chains below, sequenced in a study of OX40 agonist ivuxolimab in advanced cancers. TCRdb keeps only in-frame clones here, not all; method: immunoSEQ multiplex PCR. In the table there are more than 45,000 clones, around nine tenths of which are singletons. The starting material was CD4+ or CD8+ T cells sorted from blood, obtained in a trial of the OX40 agonist ivuxolimab. These receptors originate from an adult with an advanced solid tumor such as melanoma, head and neck, liver or kidney cancer.

The V and J genes are TRBV18 and TRBJ1-1; no clear D. The CDR3 contains 18 residues. The ends were cut back, 0 bases at V and 0 bases at J, with 17 bases in the middle. Germline V CDR1 and CDR2: KGHSH, LQKENI. The CDR3 DNA reads as TGTGCCAGCTCACCACCTATCATAACACGCTCTTTGAACACTGAAGCTTTCTTT. Its translation is CASSPPIITRSLNTEAFF.

This clone was detected only once. The chain joins TRBV11-1 to TRBJ1-1, with a possible D match to TRBD1 (5 bases). The CDR3 contains 12 residues. Per the germline V gene, CDR1 is SGHAT and CDR2 is FQDESV (reference sequence). Trimming cost V 1 base and J 10 bases, with 10 bases left between them. The CDR3, as DNA: TGTGCCAGCAGCTTAGAACGTGGGGCAGCTTTCTTT. This translates into CASSLERGAAFF.

This sequence joins TRBV4-2 and TRBJ1-1, with TRBD1 identical over 9 bases. This CDR3 comprises 16 residues. Germline V CDR1 and CDR2: LGHNA, YNFKEQ. Unmatched junction bases numbered 12, after V lost 6 bases and J lost 4 bases. The CDR3 DNA follows: TGTGCCAGCAGGTCCGAACAGGGGGCTAGGGGCACTGAAGCTTTCTTT. Translated, it gives CASRSEQGARGTEAFF.

The rearrangement joins TRBV30 to TRBJ2-1; 8 nucleotides match TRBD2. V shed 2 bases and J 2 bases; nucleotides not matched to a gene: 2. Germline values: CDR1 GTSNPN, CDR2 SVGIG (reference sequence). The CDR3 runs 14 residues. The CDR3 region has the DNA TGTGCCTGGAGTTCAGCGGGAGCCTACAATGAGCAGTTCTTC. This sequence encodes CAWSSAGAYNEQFF.

The J gene is TRBJ2-5, the V gene TRBV28, with D perhaps matching TRBD2 (7 bases). Germline assignment: CDR1 MDHEN and CDR2 SYDVKM. This CDR3 comprises 15 residues. V was clipped by 7 bases and J by 2 bases, with 17 bases between them. The CDR3 coding sequence is TGTGCCAGCATAGGGGGAGGGGTCGGGCAAGAGACCCAGTACTTC. It is translated as CASIGGGVGQETQYF.

The V call is TRBV19, the J call TRBJ2-5, with D hard to call. The germline V and J ends were trimmed by 3 bases and 1 base, with 6 bases remaining between them. There are 13 residues in the CDR3. Per germline, CDR1 LNHDA and CDR2 SQIVND (reference sequence). DNA for the CDR3: TGTGCCAGTAGTATTAACAGCCAAGAGACCCAGTACTTC. Protein product: CASSINSQETQYF.

On this clone itself: The conserved final phenylalanine or tryptophan is absent from the CDR3, which likely points to a read error. The chain carries TRBV4-2 and TRBJ1-2; 7 bases line up with TRBD1. V lost 4 bases and J lost 6; bases outside the gene matches: 8. The CDR3 covers 14 residues. Germline-derived CDR1 and CDR2 are LGHNA and YNFKEQ. The CDR3 reads CASSPYTGEDGYTL. DNA of the CDR3: TGTGCCAGCAGCCCGTATACAGGGGAGGATGGCTACACCCTC.

The chain uses TRBV7-9 and TRBJ1-4; D is unclear. Germline CDR1 reads SEHNR; CDR2 reads FQNEAQ (reference sequence). Trimming shortened V by 4 bases and J by 4 bases, and 19 bases separated the two germline ends. The CDR3 extends over 17 amino acids. The CDR3 loop is CASSWGIGLGGNEKLFF. CDR3 nucleotide sequence: TGTGCCAGCAGCTGGGGAATTGGGCTTGGCGGTAATGAAAAACTGTTTTTT.

The rearrangement joins TRBV7-9 to TRBJ2-4, with D tentatively TRBD2 (7 bases). Germline V gene sequence: CDR1 SEHNR, CDR2 FQNEAQ (reference sequence). V lost 0 bases and J 3 bases, leaving 9 bases between the germline ends. The CDR3 length is 15 residues. CDR3 residues: CASSLAGGHKNIQYF. CDR3 nucleotide sequence: TGTGCCAGCAGCTTAGCGGGGGGGCACAAAAACATTCAGTACTTC.

This clone came up once. The rearrangement links TRBV12-5 to TRBJ2-4; TRBD2 matches at 11 bases. Germline V gives CDR1 LGHNT, CDR2 FRNRAP. CDR3 length equals 17 residues. V trimming: 1 base; J trimming: 8 bases; junction bases outside the gene matches: 10. CDR3 protein: CASGLGESSGRPHIQYF. In nucleotides, the CDR3 is TGTGCTAGTGGTTTGGGGGAATCTAGCGGGAGGCCCCACATTCAGTACTTC. Full variable domain (missing parts from reference TRBV12-5 and TRBJ2-4): DARVTQTPRHKVTEMGQEVTMRCQPILGHNTVFWYRQTMMQGLELLAYFRNRAPLDDSGMPKDRFSAEMPDATLATLKIQPSEPRDSAVYFCASGLGESSGRPHIQYFGAGTRLSVL.